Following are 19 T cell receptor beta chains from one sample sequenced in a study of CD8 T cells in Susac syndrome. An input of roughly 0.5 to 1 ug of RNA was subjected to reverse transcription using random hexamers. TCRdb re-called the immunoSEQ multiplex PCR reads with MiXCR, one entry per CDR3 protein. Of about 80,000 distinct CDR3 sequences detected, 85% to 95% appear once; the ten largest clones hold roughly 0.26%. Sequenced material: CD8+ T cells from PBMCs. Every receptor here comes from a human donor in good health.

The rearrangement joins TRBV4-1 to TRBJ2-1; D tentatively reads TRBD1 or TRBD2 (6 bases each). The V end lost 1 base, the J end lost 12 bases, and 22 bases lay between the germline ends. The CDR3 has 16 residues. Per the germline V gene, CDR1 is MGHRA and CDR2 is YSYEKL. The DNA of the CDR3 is TGCGCCAGCAGCCAAGGAGGGGGGACTGGGACCGGGTGGCAGTTCTTC. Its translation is CASSQGGGTGTGWQFF.

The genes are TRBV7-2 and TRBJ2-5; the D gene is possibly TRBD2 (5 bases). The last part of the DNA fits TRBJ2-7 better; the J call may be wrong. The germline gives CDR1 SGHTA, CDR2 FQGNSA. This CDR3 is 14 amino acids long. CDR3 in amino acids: CASSLAFWRDEQYF. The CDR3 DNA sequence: TGTGCCAGCAGCTTAGCGTTCTGGCGGGACGAGCAGTACTTC.

The CDR3 region is CAWSSPREDTQYF. The CDR3 nucleotides are TGTGCCTGGAGTAGCCCCCGAGAAGATACGCAGTATTTT. The V gene is TRBV30, the J gene TRBJ2-3; no firm D call. Trimming stripped 2 bases from V and 5 bases from J, with 11 bases between. This CDR3 spans 13 amino acids. Germline V lookup: CDR1 GTSNPN, CDR2 SVGIG (reference sequence).

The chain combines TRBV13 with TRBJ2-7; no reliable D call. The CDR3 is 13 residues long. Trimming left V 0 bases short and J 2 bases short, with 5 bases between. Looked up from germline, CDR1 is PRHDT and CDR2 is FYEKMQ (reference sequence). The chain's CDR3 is CASSLGRAYEQYV. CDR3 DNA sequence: TGTGCCAGCAGCTTAGGTCGTGCCTACGAGCAGTACGTC.

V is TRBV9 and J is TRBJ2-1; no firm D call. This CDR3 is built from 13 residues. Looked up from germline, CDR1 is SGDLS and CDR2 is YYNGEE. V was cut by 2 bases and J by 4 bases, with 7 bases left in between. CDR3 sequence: CASSVADYNEQFF. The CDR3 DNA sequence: TGTGCCAGCAGCGTTGCGGATTACAATGAGCAGTTCTTC.

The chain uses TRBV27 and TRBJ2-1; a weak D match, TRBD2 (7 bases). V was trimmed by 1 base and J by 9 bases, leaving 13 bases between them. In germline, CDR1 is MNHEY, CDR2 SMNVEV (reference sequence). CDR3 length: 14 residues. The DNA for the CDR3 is TGTGCCAGCAGTTTATTCGCGGGGGCGGTTGAGCAGTTCTTC. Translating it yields CASSLFAGAVEQFF.

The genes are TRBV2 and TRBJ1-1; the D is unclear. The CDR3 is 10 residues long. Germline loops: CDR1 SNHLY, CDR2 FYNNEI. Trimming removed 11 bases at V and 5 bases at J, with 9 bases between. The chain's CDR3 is CAVIRTEAFF. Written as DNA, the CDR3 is TGTGCCGTCATACGTACTGAAGCTTTCTTT.

The CDR3 region is CSAKSGTGGTGELFF. CDR3 DNA: TGCAGTGCCAAGAGCGGGACTGGGGGAACCGGGGAGCTGTTTTTT. The V and J genes are TRBV20-1 and TRBJ2-2; the match to TRBD2 covers 7 bases. This CDR3 comprises 15 residues. V trimming: 6 bases; J trimming: 5 bases; junction bases outside the gene matches: 12. In germline, CDR1 is DFQATT, CDR2 SNEGSKA (reference sequence).

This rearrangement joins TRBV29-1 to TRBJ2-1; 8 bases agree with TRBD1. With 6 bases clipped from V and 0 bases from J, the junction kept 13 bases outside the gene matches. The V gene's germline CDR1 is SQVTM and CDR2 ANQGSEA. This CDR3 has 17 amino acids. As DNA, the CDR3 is TGCAGCGTGGGGACAGGTAGTGGGGCCAGCTCCTACAATGAGCAGTTCTTC. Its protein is CSVGTGSGASSYNEQFF.

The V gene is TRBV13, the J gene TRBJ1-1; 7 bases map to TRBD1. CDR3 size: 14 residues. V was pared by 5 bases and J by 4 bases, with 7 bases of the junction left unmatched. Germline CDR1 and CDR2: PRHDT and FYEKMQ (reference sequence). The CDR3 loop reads CASSDMTGTTEAFF. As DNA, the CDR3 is TGTGCCAGCAGCGATATGACAGGGACCACTGAAGCTTTCTTT. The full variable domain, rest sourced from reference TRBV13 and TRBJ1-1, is AAGVIQSPRHLIKEKRETATLKCYPIPRHDTVYWYQQGPGQDPQFLISFYEKMQSDKGSIPDRFSAQQFSDYHSELNMSSLELGDSALYFCASSDMTGTTEAFFGQGTRLTVV.

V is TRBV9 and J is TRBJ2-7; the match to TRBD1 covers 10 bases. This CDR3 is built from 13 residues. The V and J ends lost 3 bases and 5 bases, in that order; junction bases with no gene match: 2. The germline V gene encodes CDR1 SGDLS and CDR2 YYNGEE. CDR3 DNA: TGTGCCAGCAGCGCGGGGACAGGGGACGAGCAGTACTTC. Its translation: CASSAGTGDEQYF.

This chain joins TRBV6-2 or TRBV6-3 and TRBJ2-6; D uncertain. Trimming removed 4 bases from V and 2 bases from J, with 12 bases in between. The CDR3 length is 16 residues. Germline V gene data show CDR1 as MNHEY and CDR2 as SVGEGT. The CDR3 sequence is CASSFGFKTGANVLTF. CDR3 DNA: TGTGCCAGCAGTTTTGGATTCAAGACTGGGGCCAACGTCCTGACTTTC.

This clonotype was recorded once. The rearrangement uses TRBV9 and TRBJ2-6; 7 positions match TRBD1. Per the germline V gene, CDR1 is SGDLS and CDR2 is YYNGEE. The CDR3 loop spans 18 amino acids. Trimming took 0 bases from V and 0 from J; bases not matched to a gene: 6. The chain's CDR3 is CASSVGETGSSGANVLTF. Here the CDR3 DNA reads TGTGCCAGCAGCGTAGGCGAGACAGGGTCCTCTGGGGCCAACGTCCTGACTTTC.

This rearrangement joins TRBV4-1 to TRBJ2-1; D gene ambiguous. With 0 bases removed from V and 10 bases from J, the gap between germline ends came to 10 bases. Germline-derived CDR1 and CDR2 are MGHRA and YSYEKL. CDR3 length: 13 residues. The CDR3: CASSQESRGEQFF. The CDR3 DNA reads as TGCGCCAGCAGCCAAGAGTCGAGAGGCGAGCAGTTCTTC.

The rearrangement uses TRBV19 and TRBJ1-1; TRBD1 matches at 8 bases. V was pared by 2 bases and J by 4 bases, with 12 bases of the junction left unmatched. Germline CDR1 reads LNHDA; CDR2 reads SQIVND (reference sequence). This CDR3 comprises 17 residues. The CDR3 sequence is CASSIMPPTGVPTEAFF. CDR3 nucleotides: TGTGCCAGTAGTATAATGCCCCCGACAGGGGTGCCCACTGAAGCTTTCTTT.

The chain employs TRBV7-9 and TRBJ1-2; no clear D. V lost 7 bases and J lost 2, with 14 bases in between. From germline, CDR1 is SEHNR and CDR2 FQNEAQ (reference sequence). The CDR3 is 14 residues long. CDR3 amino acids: CASNSAERNYGYTF. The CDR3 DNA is TGTGCCAGCAATTCGGCAGAAAGAAACTATGGCTACACCTTC.

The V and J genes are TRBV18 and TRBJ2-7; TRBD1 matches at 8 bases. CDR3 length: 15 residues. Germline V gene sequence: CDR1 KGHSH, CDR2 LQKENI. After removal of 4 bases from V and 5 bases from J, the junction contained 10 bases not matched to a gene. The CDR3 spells CASSRAGGYIDEQYV. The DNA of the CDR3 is TGTGCCAGCTCACGCGCAGGGGGCTATATCGACGAGCAGTACGTC.

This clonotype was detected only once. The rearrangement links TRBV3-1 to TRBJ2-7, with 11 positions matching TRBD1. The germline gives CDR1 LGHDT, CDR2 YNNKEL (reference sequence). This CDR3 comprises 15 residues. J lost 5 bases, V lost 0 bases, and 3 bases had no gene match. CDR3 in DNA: TGTGCCAGCAGCCAAGAAGGACAGGGGGCCCACGAGCAGTACTTC. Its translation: CASSQEGQGAHEQYF.

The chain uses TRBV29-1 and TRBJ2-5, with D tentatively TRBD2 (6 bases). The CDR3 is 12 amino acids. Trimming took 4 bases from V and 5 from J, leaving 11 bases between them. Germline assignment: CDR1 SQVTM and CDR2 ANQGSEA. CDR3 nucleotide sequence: TGCAGCGTTGTCACGGAGGGGGAGACCCAGTACTTC. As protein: CSVVTEGETQYF.